The present TCR beta chain was sequenced within a study of CD8+ T cells in alopecia areata. Germline CDR1 MNHEY, CDR2 SVGAGI. Losses at the gene ends were 5 bases for V and 0 bases for J; bases not matched to a gene: 3. The CDR3 has 15 residues. cDNA reverse transcribed from extracted RNA served as the sequencing template. The method was immunoSEQ multiplex PCR; TCRdb's version includes in-frame clones alone and lacks a portion of them. This repertoire shows some 120,000 clones, roughly 50% found once; its top ten account for roughly a tenth. The sequenced sample was NKG2D-low CD8+ T cells sorted from blood. The J gene is TRBJ1-5, the V gene TRBV6-5; 8 nucleotides match TRBD1. The receptor was derived from a human donor with alopecia areata. DNA for the CDR3: TGTGCCAGCAGTCCAGGGGGCCATAGCAATCAGCCCCAGCATTTT. It encodes CASSPGGHSNQPQHF.